This T cell receptor (beta chain) was observed in a study of human T cells and chemical hapten exposure (TCRdb year 2021). In terms of the full investigation: For sensitization, 2% DPC in acetone was applied to a 2 cm by 2 cm area of upper inner arm skin. For TCR sequencing, blood came from some 31 alopecia patients at anywhere from one to four time points (pre-sensitization, 2, 6 and 24 weeks). Peripheral blood TCR repertoire changes were tracked in vivo in alopecia patients during primary and secondary sensitization to the hapten diphenylcyclopropenone (DPC). Patient blood was sampled pre-sensitization (week 0) and at 2, 6 and about 24 weeks after DPC sensitization. Alopecia areata with under or over 50% scalp involvement, alopecia totalis and alopecia universalis were represented in the patient cohort, which was mostly female. Patch tests used Finn chambers with 0.01% DPC on the upper back, scored after 6 days by International Contact Dermatitis Research Group standards. The libraries were sequenced as a pool, and the TCR yield per sample differed mostly because of small variations in library volumes within the pool. Throughout the study period of around 24 weeks, patients also received therapeutic DPC doses to the scalp every week.

From its cysteine to its phenylalanine, the CDR3 spans 13 amino acids. The DNA shown is the 39-base CDR3, in frame from base 1. The germline ends are 19 bases apart after V is trimmed by 6 bases and J by 11 bases. CDR1 WNHNN and CDR2 SYGVQD were looked up in the germline V gene (reference sequence). This clonotype has at least ten counts. This clone's antigen is unknown. The record has no base qualities; no much larger clone is one base away. Summary of the overall study and its limitations: Significantly more large CDR3 similarity clusters were formed by expanded TCRs than by pre-sensitization or healthy control sets, consistent with antigen-driven responses. Alopecia, a presumed autoimmune disease, was present in all patients, so the immune response of the patients might differ from that of healthy individuals. Repeated subsampling changed both the strength of the expansion versus patch-test correlation and the threshold at which that correlation became significant. The number of TCRs above 1 in 1000 frequency did not change with DPC sensitization; there was no evidence of global repertoire structure alterations. A positive correlation was found between the number of PT1 expanded TCRs and patch test score, with significance reached at thresholds 8, 16 and 32 but not 4.

The meaning of the sample's time point label: patch test 1, 2 weeks after DPC sensitization. Per the publication, the treatment or condition label means: therapeutic diphenylcyclopropenone sensitization with weekly scalp DPC. Blood at each patch-test visit was drawn before the patch test was applied. Patients were considered eligible if aged 18 to 70, diagnosed with alopecia and deemed suitable for DPC therapy, and patients were excluded if pregnant. Total RNA was extracted from unfractionated whole blood that had been collected in Tempus Blood RNA tubes. The protocol used for the library was RACE. Sequenced on a NextSeq 500. During library preparation, unique molecular identifiers were attached to individual cDNA molecules so that TCRs could be counted quantitatively and reproducibly. Both TCR alpha and TCR beta chains were sequenced from each blood RNA sample. The paper's data handling went like this. The median number of TCRs per sample was around 100,000, ranging from about 20,000 to 700,000. V, J and CDR3 annotation of the TCR reads was carried out using the Decombinator software suite. Every sample was subsampled to the same number of TCRs (28,000) for the PS versus PT1 abundance plots. Expanded TCRs were defined as absent before sensitization and observed at least eight times at the 2-week time point. TCRdb ran its own pipeline on the public reads, namely fastp trimming at Q25 and MiXCR clone calling, and kept in-frame beta chains. Merged by CDR3 protein, the rows form single entries marked with the most common genes and DNA. The authors' filters were not applied to this entry. The table for this sample lists 150,000 to 200,000 distinct CDR3 sequences; approximately 15% of them were counted only once. The ten largest clones capture about 1.7% of the sample.

This receptor was identified in a woman aged 30 to 39 with alopecia areata. Some clones in this sample may be carry-over from other donors' samples. This material consisted of whole blood, taken in connection with sensitization to the hapten diphenylcyclopropenone (DPC). This chain joins TRBV10-1 to TRBJ1-1; there is no confident call for the D gene. The CDR3 loop reads CASSDKLVSAAFF. The DNA sequence reads TGCGCCAGCAGCGACAAGCTTGTTTCCGCGGCTTTCTTT.